The 30 T cell receptor beta chains reported below all come from one sample, sequenced in a study of T cell repertoires and leukemia-associated antigens. TCRdb re-called the 5' RACE reads through MiXCR, storing one row per CDR3 protein. The sample shows 11,000 to 15,000 distinct CDR3 sequences, approximately 37% of them seen only once. Antigen specificity for these receptors is unknown. Source material: CD3+ T cells sorted from blood and cultured. These receptors were obtained from a female donor in good health.

The table lists this clonotype with many counts. This sequence joins TRBV7-6 and TRBJ2-7, with 7 positions matching TRBD1. The CDR3 covers 15 residues. Germline V gene sequence: CDR1 SGHVS, CDR2 FNYEAQ. Germline trimming cut 3 bases from V and 5 bases from J; bases unmatched to any gene: 10. The CDR3 nucleotides are TGTGCCAGCAGCTTGGGACAGTACTTAGAGGACGAGCAGTACTTC. Amino acid sequence: CASSLGQYLEDEQYF.

This clonotype is categorized as medium-sized (0.01 to 0.1%). V is TRBV5-1 and J is TRBJ2-1; 7 nucleotides align to TRBD1. The germline gives CDR1 SGHRS, CDR2 YFSETQ. The CDR3 totals 15 residues. V trimming: 4 bases; J trimming: 7 bases; junction bases outside the gene matches: 11. CDR3 sequence: CASSRSGQRNNEQFF. CDR3 bases: TGCGCCAGCAGCCGTTCGGGACAGAGGAATAATGAGCAGTTCTTC.

This clonotype rates as medium-sized. V is TRBV10-3 and J is TRBJ1-1, with D hard to call. The CDR3 sequence is 14 residues long. V lost 8 bases and J 0 bases, leaving 13 bases between the germline ends. CDR1 is ENHRY, CDR2 SYGVKD, per germline. The DNA for the CDR3 is TGTGCCATCGCAGCGGTACTTATGAACACTGAAGCTTTCTTT. This codes for CAIAAVLMNTEAFF.

The CDR3, as DNA: TGCGCCAGCAGCTTTGATCTTACGTACGAGCAGTACTTC. This codes for CASSFDLTYEQYF. The V and J genes are TRBV5-1 and TRBJ2-7, with D unclear. Germline loops: CDR1 SGHRS, CDR2 YFSETQ. Trimming stripped 2 bases from V and 4 bases from J, with 10 bases between. CDR3 length: 13 amino acids.

This clonotype rates as medium-sized (0.01 to 0.1%). The V and J genes are TRBV29-1 and TRBJ2-1, with 10 bases identical to TRBD2. CDR3 length: 15 residues. Trimming took 6 bases from V and 12 from J; bases not matched to a gene: 17. The germline V gene encodes CDR1 SQVTM and CDR2 ANQGSEA. CDR3 protein: CSVFIAGGNTMRQFF. DNA of the CDR3: TGCAGCGTCTTTATAGCGGGAGGTAACACAATGAGGCAGTTCTTC.

By share, this clonotype ranks as medium-sized. The chain links TRBV5-1 to TRBJ2-1, with unresolved D. The CDR3 extends over 14 amino acids. CDR1 is SGHRS, CDR2 YFSETQ, per germline. V was shortened by 4 bases and J by 7 bases, with 15 bases between the two germline ends. This CDR3 reads CASSTGVFYNEQFF. CDR3 nucleotides: TGCGCCAGCAGCACCGGAGTCTTTTATAATGAGCAGTTCTTC.

Sample share makes this clonotype medium-sized. The J gene is TRBJ2-7, the V gene TRBV7-8; D unclear. In germline, CDR1 is SGHVS, CDR2 FQNEAQ. This CDR3 comprises 14 residues. The V end was cut by 1 base, the J end by 0 bases, with 7 bases between. The CDR3 region is CASSLVAYSYEQYF. The CDR3 DNA reads TGTGCCAGCAGCTTAGTTGCGTACTCCTACGAGCAGTACTTC.

This clonotype has a single count. Relative to the germline gene, one junction end is altered; a read error may explain this. The CDR3 region is CPTSRGTNTGPSSGNTIYF. The CDR3 DNA reads TGTCCCACCAGCAGAGGTACTAATACAGGCCCATCCTCTGGAAACACCATATATTTT. The V gene is TRBV15, the J gene TRBJ1-3, with D perhaps TRBD1 (5 bases). CDR1 and CDR2 from the germline V gene are LNHNV and YYDKDF (reference sequence). This CDR3 has 19 amino acids.

This clonotype is medium-sized by share. CDR3 coding DNA: TGCAGCGTTGAAGAACACAACTATGGCTACACCTTC. This translates into CSVEEHNYGYTF. The chain joins TRBV29-1 to TRBJ1-2, with unresolved D. CDR3 length: 12 amino acids. Per germline, CDR1 SQVTM and CDR2 ANQGSEA. V shed 0 bases and J shed 2 bases, with 4 bases lying between them. The full variable domain, rest sourced from reference TRBV29-1 and TRBJ1-2, is SAVISQKPSRDICQRGTSLTIQCQVDSQVTMMFWYRQQPGQSLTLIATANQGSEATYESGFVIDKFPISRPNLTFSTLTVSNMSPEDSSIYLCSVEEHNYGYTFGSGTRLTVV.

Concerning this clonotype: This clone may be a read error of a much larger clone one base away. The CDR3 coding sequence is TGCACCAGCAGCTTGTACGGGGGGACAGATACGCAGTATTTT. Its translation is CTSSLYGGTDTQYF. The chain links TRBV5-1 to TRBJ2-3; TRBD2 matches at 7 bases. Germline loops: CDR1 SGHRS, CDR2 YFSETQ. CDR3 length: 14 amino acids.

Here the CDR3 DNA reads TGCAGTGCTAGCCTAGCGGGGCAAAATGAGCAGTTCTTC. Translated, it gives CSASLAGQNEQFF. The rearrangement uses TRBV20-1 and TRBJ2-1, with TRBD2 identical over 9 bases. The CDR3 spans 13 residues. CDR1 is DFQATT, CDR2 SNEGSKA, per germline (reference sequence). V lost 3 bases and J lost 7; bases outside the gene matches: 4.

Sample share makes this clonotype medium-sized. CDR3: CASSLHSGSAYNEQFF. DNA of the CDR3: TGTGCCAGCAGCTTACATAGCGGGAGTGCATACAATGAGCAGTTCTTC. The chain carries TRBV5-5 and TRBJ2-1; 9 bases fit TRBD2. Germline loops: CDR1 SGHKS, CDR2 YYEKEE (reference sequence). The junction had 7 bases not matched to a gene; V was cut back by 2 bases and J by 4 bases. The CDR3 runs 16 residues.

CDR3 loop: CSVATGTASTDTQYF. CDR3 in DNA: TGCAGCGTTGCCACCGGGACAGCGTCCACAGATACGCAGTATTTT. This chain connects TRBV29-1 to TRBJ2-3; the match to TRBD1 covers 7 bases. The germline V gene encodes CDR1 SQVTM and CDR2 ANQGSEA. The junction had 9 bases not matched to a gene; V was cut back by 4 bases and J by 2 bases. The CDR3 consists of 15 residues.

By share of the sample, this clonotype is medium-sized (0.01 to 0.1%). This chain joins TRBV15 and TRBJ2-3; 13 bases map to TRBD2. CDR1 and CDR2 from the germline V gene are LNHNV and YYDKDF (reference sequence). The CDR3 covers 17 residues. The junction had 6 bases not matched to a gene; V was cut back by 3 bases and J by 3 bases. CDR3 sequence (DNA): TGTGCCACCAGCAGTACCCTGGGACTAGCGGGAACAGATACGCAGTATTTT. Translated: CATSSTLGLAGTDTQYF.

This clonotype was observed many times. The chain recombines TRBV6-2 or TRBV6-3 with TRBJ2-1; D tentatively reads TRBD1 or TRBD2 (7 bases each). Germline CDR1 is MNHEY and CDR2 is SVGEGT. This CDR3 spans 15 amino acids. V was shortened by 6 bases and J by 4 bases, with 16 bases between the two germline ends. DNA for the CDR3: TGTGCCAGCAGCTTTACAGGGGAGGGATACAATGAGCAGTTCTTC. Its protein product is CASSFTGEGYNEQFF.

The chain recombines TRBV5-1 with TRBJ2-2; maybe TRBD1 (5 bases). This CDR3 region has 15 residues. V was clipped by 3 bases and J by 7 bases, with 16 bases between them. The germline gives CDR1 SGHRS, CDR2 YFSETQ. The CDR3: CASSSHAAGIGELFF. CDR3 bases: TGCGCCAGCAGCTCCCATGCGGCAGGGATCGGGGAGCTGTTTTTT.

This clonotype was seen only a few times. At one end, the junction sequence differs from germline, possibly due to a read error. The chain carries TRBV20-1 and TRBJ1-2; 7 bases match TRBD1. The CDR3 sequence is 13 residues long. CDR1 and CDR2 (germline): DFQATT, SNEGSKA (reference sequence). CDR3 sequence (DNA): TGCAGTGCAAGCTCACAGGGGTACTACGGCTACACCTTC. Translated: CSASSQGYYGYTF.

The chain recombines TRBV20-1 with TRBJ2-7, with 7 bases aligning to TRBD2. The V gene's germline CDR1 is DFQATT and CDR2 SNEGSKA (reference sequence). The CDR3 is made up of 13 amino acids. Losses at the gene ends were 5 bases for V and 1 base for J; bases not matched to a gene: 5. The CDR3 nucleotides are TGCAGTGCTCCGGGAGGCTTTTCCTACGAGCAGTACTTC. This encodes CSAPGGFSYEQYF.

Worth noting for this clonotype: A much larger clone differs from this one at a single base, so this may be a read error. The chain links TRBV20-1 to TRBJ1-5; D possibly corresponds to TRBD1 (5 bases). Trimming pared 5 bases from V and 6 bases from J, leaving 17 bases between. The germline CDR1 and CDR2 sequences are DFQATT and SNEGSKA (reference sequence). The CDR3 is made up of 14 amino acids. CDR3 amino acids: CSAQRDSATQPQHF. CDR3 nucleotides: TGCAGTGCTCAGCGGGACTCCGCTACTCAGCCCCAGCATTTT.

As DNA, the CDR3 is TGCAGTGCTAGAATGCTATATAGCGGGAGCATGGGAGGCACAGATACGCAGTATTTT. Translated, it gives CSARMLYSGSMGGTDTQYF. This chain connects TRBV20-1 to TRBJ2-3, with 9 bases lining up with TRBD2. V trimming: 2 bases; J trimming: 1 base; junction bases outside the gene matches: 16. The V gene's germline CDR1 is DFQATT and CDR2 SNEGSKA (reference sequence). The CDR3 runs to 19 residues.

The gene calls are TRBV28 and TRBJ1-1; D gene unclear. There are 12 residues in the CDR3. Germline values: CDR1 MDHEN, CDR2 SYDVKM. V was shortened by 6 bases and J by 5 bases, with 10 bases between the two germline ends. For the CDR3, the DNA is TGTGCCAGCAGCCCCGCATGGACTGAAGCTTTCTTT. It specifies CASSPAWTEAFF.

As for this clonotype: The final CDR3 position lacks the conserved phenylalanine or tryptophan, pointing to a likely read error. The genes are TRBV29-1 and TRBJ2-3; 7 nucleotides agree with TRBD2. Trimming at V came to 7 bases and at J to 4 bases, leaving 8 bases not matched to a gene. The CDR3 is 13 amino acids. Germline values: CDR1 SQVTM, CDR2 ANQGSEA. The CDR3 is CSGLTGGADTQYL. The CDR3 coding sequence is TGCAGCGGGCTTACGGGAGGCGCAGATACGCAGTATCTT.

This clonotype has at least ten counts. The chain joins TRBV11-2 to TRBJ1-5; D is uncertain. CDR1 SGHAT and CDR2 FQNNGV come from the germline V gene. V was cut by 1 base and J by 1 base, with 2 bases left in between. This CDR3 has 13 residues. CDR3: CASSLASNQPQHF. The CDR3 DNA reads as TGTGCCAGCAGCTTAGCCAGCAATCAGCCCCAGCATTTT. Based on the CDR3 plus reference TRBV11-2 and TRBJ1-5, the full variable domain is EAGVAQSPRYKIIEKRQSVAFWCNPISGHATLYWYQQILGQGPKLLIQFQNNGVVDDSQLPKDRFSAERLKGVDSTLKIQPAKLEDSAVYLCASSLASNQPQHFGDGTRLSIL.

This clonotype was seen at least ten times. This chain connects TRBV3-1 to TRBJ2-2, with a possible D match to TRBD2 (5 bases). Trimming took off 0 bases at V and 0 bases at J, with 8 bases between the two ends. CDR3 size: 16 residues. The germline V gene encodes CDR1 LGHDT and CDR2 YNNKEL (reference sequence). CDR3 bases: TGTGCCAGCAGCCAAGAGCGGGCCGCGAACACCGGGGAGCTGTTTTTT. It specifies CASSQERAANTGELFF.

A single count supports this clonotype. This chain connects TRBV4-1 to TRBJ2-1, with a tentative D call TRBD1 (6 bases). The CDR3 contains 13 residues. V was pared by 2 bases and J by 7 bases, with 9 bases between. Germline-derived CDR1 and CDR2 are MGHRA and YSYEKL. This chain's CDR3 is CASSQTQGNEQFF. The CDR3 bases are TGCGCCAGCAGCCAAACTCAGGGGAATGAGCAGTTCTTC.

This rearrangement joins TRBV20-1 to TRBJ2-7, with 10 bases lining up with TRBD2. CDR3 length: 14 residues. Germline lookup yields CDR1 DFQATT and CDR2 SNEGSKA (reference sequence). Unmatched junction bases numbered 6, after V lost 6 bases and J lost 1 base. Written as DNA, the CDR3 is TGCAGTGCCCGCTCTAGCGGGGGTTCCTACGAGCAGTACTTC. Its translation: CSARSSGGSYEQYF.

V gene TRBV20-1 combines with J gene TRBJ2-5; tentatively, D is TRBD2 (6 bases). The CDR3 is 13 residues long. The germline CDR1 and CDR2 sequences are DFQATT and SNEGSKA (reference sequence). Trimming pared 0 bases from V and 9 bases from J, leaving 14 bases between. For the CDR3, the DNA is TGCAGTGCTAGAGATCTAGCCCCGGGGGCCCAGTACTTC. Translating it yields CSARDLAPGAQYF.

The rearrangement joins TRBV5-1 to TRBJ2-7; D is possibly TRBD1 (6 bases). Trimming stripped 7 bases from V and 2 bases from J, with 16 bases between. CDR1 is SGHRS, CDR2 YFSETQ, per germline. The CDR3 has 14 amino acids. As DNA, the CDR3 is TGCGCCAGCTCAACAGGGTTCACCACCTACGAGCAGTACTTC. This codes for CASSTGFTTYEQYF.

Worth noting for this clonotype: A read error may explain this, as a much larger clone is one base away. This sequence joins TRBV20-1 and TRBJ1-6, with 10 bases aligning to TRBD1. This CDR3 comprises 14 residues. Per the germline V gene, CDR1 is DFQATT and CDR2 is SNEGSKA (reference sequence). CDR3 sequence reads: CSATGTGVGPPPHF. The CDR3 region has the DNA TGCAGTGCAACCGGGACAGGGGTCGGACCACCCCCCCACTTT.

Judged by abundance, this clonotype is medium-sized. The gene calls are TRBV10-3 and TRBJ2-1; TRBD1 matches at 11 bases. This CDR3 region has 17 residues. CDR1 and CDR2 from the germline V gene are ENHRY and SYGVKD. Germline trimming cut 4 bases from V and 3 bases from J; bases unmatched to any gene: 8. This CDR3 is CAISGAPGTGGYNEQFF. The CDR3, as DNA: TGTGCCATCAGTGGCGCTCCCGGGACAGGGGGCTACAATGAGCAGTTCTTC.